The clone carrying this T cell receptor beta chain was recorded at least ten times. Its antigen is undetermined. Alongside a J-beta primer mix, a sample-barcoded 5' primer served in a second PCR lasting 7 to 11 cycles. The authors tagged each cDNA molecule using a template-switch adaptor with 12 random nucleotides. CDR3-containing paired-end reads numbered at least 2.5 million in each sample. One entry per CDR3 protein, called by TCRdb with MiXCR from the 5' RACE reads. Of roughly 680,000 distinct CDR3 sequences in the sample, roughly 21% are singletons; the top ten hold around 3.4%. Trimming removed 6 bases from V and 2 bases from J; junction bases left unmatched: 6. This CDR3 is 15 amino acids long. CDR1 SGHVS and CDR2 FQNEAQ come from the germline V gene. The data were taken from a study of blood T cells in healthy people across ages. Overall study results and limits: The recorded TCR beta diversity per million T cells decreased in a roughly linear manner with age. In the absence of known donor CMV status, changes in expanded clonotypes were possibly confounded.

The rearrangement links TRBV7-8 to TRBJ2-3; 9 bases agree with TRBD2. The sequenced material came from blood. The receptor comes from a man aged 70-80 years in good health. The CDR3 spells CASSSLAGTTDTQYF. The CDR3 region has the DNA TGTGCCAGCAGTTCACTAGCGGGCACCACAGATACGCAGTATTTT.